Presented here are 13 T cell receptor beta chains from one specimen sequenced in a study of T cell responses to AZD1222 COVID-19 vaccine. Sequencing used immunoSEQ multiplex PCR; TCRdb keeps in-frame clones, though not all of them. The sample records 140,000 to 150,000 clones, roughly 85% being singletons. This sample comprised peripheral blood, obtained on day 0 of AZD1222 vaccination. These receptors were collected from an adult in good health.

CDR3 sequence: CASRLSGEGQPQHF. The CDR3 region has the DNA TGTGCCAGCAGGCTATCAGGGGAGGGTCAGCCCCAGCATTTT. V is TRBV14 and J is TRBJ1-5; D perhaps matches TRBD1 (6 bases). V lost 6 bases and J lost 6, with 15 bases in between. The CDR3 has 14 amino acids. Germline V gene lookup returns CDR1 SGHDN and CDR2 FVKESK.

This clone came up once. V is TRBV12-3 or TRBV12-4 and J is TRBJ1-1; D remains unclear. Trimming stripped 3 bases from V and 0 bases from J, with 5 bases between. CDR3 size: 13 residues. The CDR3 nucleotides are TGTGCCAGCAGTTTCTTTATGAACACTGAAGCTTTCTTT. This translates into CASSFFMNTEAFF.

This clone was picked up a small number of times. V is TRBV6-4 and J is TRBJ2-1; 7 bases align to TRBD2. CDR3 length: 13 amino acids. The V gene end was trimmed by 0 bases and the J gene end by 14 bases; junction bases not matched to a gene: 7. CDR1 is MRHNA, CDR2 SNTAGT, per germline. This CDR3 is CASSDSTTGTKFF. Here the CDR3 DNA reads TGTGCCAGCAGTGACTCGACCACCGGGACTAAGTTCTTC.

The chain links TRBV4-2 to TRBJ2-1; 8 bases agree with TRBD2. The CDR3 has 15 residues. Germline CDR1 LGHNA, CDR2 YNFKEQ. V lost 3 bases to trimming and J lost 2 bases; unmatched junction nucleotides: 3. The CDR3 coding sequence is TGTGCCAGCAGCCAGAATAGCGGGACCTACAATGAGCAGTTCTTC. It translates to CASSQNSGTYNEQFF.

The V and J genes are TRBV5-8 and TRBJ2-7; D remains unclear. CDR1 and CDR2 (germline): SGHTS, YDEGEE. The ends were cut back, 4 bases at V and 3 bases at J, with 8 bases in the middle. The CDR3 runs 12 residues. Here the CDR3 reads CASSRTSYEQYF. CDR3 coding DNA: TGTGCCAGCAGCCGGACCAGCTACGAGCAGTACTTC.

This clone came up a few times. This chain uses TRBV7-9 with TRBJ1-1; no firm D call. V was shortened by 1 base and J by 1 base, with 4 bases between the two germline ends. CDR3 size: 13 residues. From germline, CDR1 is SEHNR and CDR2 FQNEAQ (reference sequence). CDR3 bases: TGTGCCAGCAGCTTAGTTAAGAACACTGAAGCTTTCTTT. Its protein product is CASSLVKNTEAFF.

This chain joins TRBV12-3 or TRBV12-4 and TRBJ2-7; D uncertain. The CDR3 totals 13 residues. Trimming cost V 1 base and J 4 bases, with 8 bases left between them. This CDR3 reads CASSLGRWYEQYF. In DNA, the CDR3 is TGTGCCAGCAGTTTAGGCCGGTGGTACGAGCAGTACTTC.

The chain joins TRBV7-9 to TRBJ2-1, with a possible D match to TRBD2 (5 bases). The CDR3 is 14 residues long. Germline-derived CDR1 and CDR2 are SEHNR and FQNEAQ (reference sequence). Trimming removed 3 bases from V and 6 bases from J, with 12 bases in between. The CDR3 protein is CASSFPTSPNEQFF. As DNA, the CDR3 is TGTGCCAGCAGCTTTCCCACTAGTCCCAATGAGCAGTTCTTC. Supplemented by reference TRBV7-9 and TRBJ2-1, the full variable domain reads DTGVSQNPRHKITKRGQNVTFRCDPISEHNRLYWYRQTLGQGPEFLTYFQNEAQLEKSRLLSDRFSAERPKGSFSTLEIQRTEQGDSAMYLCASSFPTSPNEQFFGPGTRLTVL.

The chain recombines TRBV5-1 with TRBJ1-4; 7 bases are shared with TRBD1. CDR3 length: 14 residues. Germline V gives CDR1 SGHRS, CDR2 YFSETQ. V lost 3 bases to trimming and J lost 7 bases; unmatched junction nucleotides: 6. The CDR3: CASSSDRVGEKLFF. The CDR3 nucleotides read TGCGCCAGCAGCTCAGACAGGGTGGGTGAAAAACTGTTTTTT.

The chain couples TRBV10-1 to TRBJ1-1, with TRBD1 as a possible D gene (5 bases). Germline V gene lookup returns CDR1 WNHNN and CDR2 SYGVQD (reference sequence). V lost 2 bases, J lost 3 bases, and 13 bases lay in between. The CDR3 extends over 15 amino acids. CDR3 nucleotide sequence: TGCGCCAGCAGTGAGCCCCCGACAGACTACACTGAAGCTTTCTTT. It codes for CASSEPPTDYTEAFF.

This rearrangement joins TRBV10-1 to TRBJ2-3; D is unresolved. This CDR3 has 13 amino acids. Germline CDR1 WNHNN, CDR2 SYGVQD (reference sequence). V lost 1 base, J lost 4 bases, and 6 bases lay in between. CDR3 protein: CASSEYSSDTQYF. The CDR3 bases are TGCGCCAGCAGTGAGTACAGTTCAGATACGCAGTATTTT.

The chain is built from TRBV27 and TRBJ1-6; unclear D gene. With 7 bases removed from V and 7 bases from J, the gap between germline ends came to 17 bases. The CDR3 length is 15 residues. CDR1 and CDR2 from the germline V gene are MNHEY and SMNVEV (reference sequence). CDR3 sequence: CASTEVAGLNSPLHF. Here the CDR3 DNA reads TGTGCCAGCACTGAGGTCGCAGGTCTAAATTCACCCCTCCACTTT.

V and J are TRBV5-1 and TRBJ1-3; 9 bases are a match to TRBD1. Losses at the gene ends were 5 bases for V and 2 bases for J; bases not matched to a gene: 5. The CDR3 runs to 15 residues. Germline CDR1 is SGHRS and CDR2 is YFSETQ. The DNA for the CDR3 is TGCGCCAGCAGTAACAGGGGGCAAGCTGGAAACACCATATATTTT. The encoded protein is CASSNRGQAGNTIYF. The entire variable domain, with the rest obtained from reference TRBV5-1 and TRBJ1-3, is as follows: KAGVTQTPRYLIKTRGQQVTLSCSPISGHRSVSWYQQTPGQGLQFLFEYFSETQRNKGNFPGRFSGRQFSNSRSEMNVSTLELGDSALYLCASSNRGQAGNTIYFGEGSWLTVV.